The 9 T cell receptor beta chains presented below share a single source sample, sequenced in a study of blood T cell repertoires in COVID-19. Clones were sequenced by immunoSEQ multiplex PCR, and TCRdb holds only the in-frame ones, with some missing. This sample has approximately 78,000 clones, with about 89% found just once. The source material was peripheral blood. The receptors shown here come from a man aged 45-60 years with COVID-19, enrolled during active disease.

The chain recombines TRBV30 with TRBJ1-2; 7 bases are shared with TRBD1. The germline CDR1 and CDR2 sequences are GTSNPN and SVGIG (reference sequence). Trimming cost V 0 bases and J 4 bases; bases outside gene matches: 8. CDR3 size: 15 residues. This CDR3 is CAWSVQRTGGYGYTF. The DNA of the CDR3 is TGTGCCTGGAGTGTACAAAGGACAGGAGGCTATGGCTACACCTTC.

This sequence joins TRBV10-3 and TRBJ2-7, with TRBD2 as a possible D gene (6 bases). Trimming took 2 bases from V and 5 from J, leaving 13 bases between them. The germline V gene encodes CDR1 ENHRY and CDR2 SYGVKD. The CDR3 spans 14 residues. The chain's CDR3 is CAISEGGNGDEQYV. CDR3 in DNA: TGTGCCATCAGTGAGGGAGGGAATGGCGACGAGCAGTACGTC.

The CDR3 bases are TGTGCCAGCAGTGAACACAGGCGTCCCCCGAACACCGGGGAGCTGTTTTTT. Protein product: CASSEHRRPPNTGELFF. This chain uses TRBV6-1 with TRBJ2-2; TRBD1 might be the D (5 bases). The germline V gene encodes CDR1 MNHNS and CDR2 SASEGT. The ends were cut back, 2 bases at V and 0 bases at J, with 13 bases in the middle. The CDR3 runs to 17 residues.

The rearrangement joins TRBV2 to TRBJ2-2, with 7 bases that match TRBD2. Germline CDR1 and CDR2: SNHLY and FYNNEI. This CDR3 comprises 16 residues. V trimming: 6 bases; J trimming: 2 bases; junction bases outside the gene matches: 9. CDR3 protein: CASRVRASGNTGELFF. In DNA, the CDR3 is TGTGCCAGCAGGGTCCGGGCTAGCGGAAACACCGGGGAGCTGTTTTTT. Full variable domain (outside the CDR3, taken from reference TRBV2 and TRBJ2-2): EPEVTQTPSHQVTQMGQEVILRCVPISNHLYFYWYRQILGQKVEFLVSFYNNEISEKSEIFDDQFSVERPDGSNFTLKIRSTKLEDSAMYFCASRVRASGNTGELFFGEGSRLTVL.

V usage is TRBV7-2 and J usage is TRBJ1-2; 9 bases fit TRBD1. The CDR3 is 14 residues long. V shed 1 base and J 7 bases; nucleotides not matched to a gene: 4. Germline CDR1 reads SGHTA; CDR2 reads FQGNSA. CDR3 sequence reads: CASSLGDRVGGYTF. CDR3 in DNA: TGTGCCAGCAGCTTAGGGGACAGGGTAGGTGGCTACACCTTC.

The V call is TRBV18, the J call TRBJ2-1; TRBD2 agrees at 9 bases. V was clipped by 3 bases and J by 6 bases; unmatched bases: 6. This CDR3 spans 15 amino acids. Looked up from germline, CDR1 is KGHSH and CDR2 is LQKENI. This chain's CDR3 is CASSPEREASNEQFF. Here the CDR3 DNA reads TGTGCCAGCTCACCTGAGCGGGAGGCGAGCAATGAGCAGTTCTTC.

The chain has TRBV15 and TRBJ1-3; no clear D. The germline CDR1 and CDR2 sequences are LNHNV and YYDKDF (reference sequence). This CDR3 spans 11 amino acids. The ends were cut back, 8 bases at V and 5 bases at J, with 7 bases in the middle. The CDR3 DNA reads as TGTGCCACCGGAGGGAGAAACACCATATATTTT. Residues: CATGGRNTIYF.

This chain links TRBV27 with TRBJ1-6; the D gene is possibly TRBD1 (5 bases). The CDR3 has 17 residues. V was cut by 5 bases and J by 0 bases, with 14 bases left in between. Germline CDR1 and CDR2: MNHEY and SMNVEV (reference sequence). The CDR3 region has the DNA TGTGCCAGCAGTCGCGGGACGGAAAGCTCCTATAATTCACCCCTCCACTTT. Protein product: CASSRGTESSYNSPLHF.

The rearrangement links TRBV14 to TRBJ2-1; the match to TRBD1 covers 7 bases. Per germline, CDR1 SGHDN and CDR2 FVKESK. The V segment lost 1 base and the J segment 9 bases; nucleotides outside the gene matches: 6. CDR3 length equals 14 residues. CDR3 amino acids: CASSQVTGVSEQFF. The CDR3 DNA follows: TGTGCCAGCAGCCAAGTTACAGGGGTGAGTGAGCAGTTCTTC.